One sample yielded the 5 T cell receptor beta chains listed below, sequenced in a study of T cell changes during pregnancy in multiple sclerosis. Assay used: immunoSEQ multiplex PCR; TCRdb lists only in-frame clones, some missing. The table lists over 60,000 clones, about 96% of them singletons. The sample in question was CD8+ T cells from peripheral blood mononuclear cells, obtained after pregnancy. All receptors come from a female donor with multiple sclerosis, enrolled in a pregnancy study.

The rearrangement links TRBV28 to TRBJ1-5; 8 bases fit TRBD1. Germline V gene lookup returns CDR1 MDHEN and CDR2 SYDVKM. The CDR3 loop spans 13 amino acids. Trimming removed 5 bases from V and 11 bases from J; junction bases left unmatched: 8. CDR3 sequence: CASSRSTGATQHF. In nucleotides, the CDR3 is TGTGCCAGCAGTCGGTCGACAGGGGCCACCCAGCATTTT. Complete variable domain (other parts from reference TRBV28 and TRBJ1-5): DVKVTQSSRYLVKRTGEKVFLECVQDMDHENMFWYRQDPGLGLRLIYFSYDVKMKEKGDIPEGYSVSREKKERFSLILESASTNQTSMYLCASSRSTGATQHFGDGTRLSIL.

The genes are TRBV5-1 and TRBJ2-6; D might be TRBD1 (6 bases). Trimming cost V 3 bases and J 1 base, with 17 bases left between them. The CDR3 has 18 residues. Germline-derived CDR1 and CDR2 are SGHRS and YFSETQ. CDR3 region: CASSYRDTIGSGANVLTF. The CDR3 coding sequence is TGCGCCAGCAGCTACCGGGACACTATCGGGTCTGGGGCCAACGTCCTGACTTTC.

The V gene is TRBV7-6, the J gene TRBJ2-1, with D perhaps TRBD2 (5 bases). This CDR3 is 15 amino acids long. Per germline, CDR1 SGHVS and CDR2 FNYEAQ. Between the trimmed V and J ends, which lost 1 base and 7 bases, there was a span of 14 bases. CDR3 sequence (DNA): TGTGCCAGCAGCTTAGGGAGCCGGCCGGGGAATGAGCAGTTCTTC. Its protein is CASSLGSRPGNEQFF.

The chain joins TRBV19 to TRBJ2-1, with a tentative D call TRBD1 (6 bases). The ends were cut back, 6 bases at V and 6 bases at J, with 15 bases in the middle. CDR1 and CDR2 from the germline V gene are LNHDA and SQIVND (reference sequence). CDR3 length: 14 residues. The CDR3 loop is CASSFGQSSNEQFF. CDR3 in DNA: TGTGCCAGTAGCTTCGGACAGAGTTCCAATGAGCAGTTCTTC.

The CDR3 DNA sequence: TGTGCCAGCAGTTACGGGACCGGGAGGGCCGTCGGAGCTTTCTTT. This codes for CASSYGTGRAVGAFF. The chain is built from TRBV6-5 and TRBJ1-1; tentative D call: TRBD1 (5 bases). The germline V and J ends were trimmed by 2 bases and 10 bases, with 20 bases remaining between them. CDR3 length: 15 residues. Germline CDR1 and CDR2: MNHEY and SVGAGI.